This TCR beta chain was profiled in a study of shared clonotypes between healthy human individuals (dated by TCRdb to between 2020 and 2021). For context, the study as a whole: The cohort comprised a couple of women and a few men aged 18 to 49 years. To increase sequencing depth and limit assay-specific biases, TCR repertoire library preparation and sequencing were carried out by different laboratories using diverse techniques. Each donor's leukapheresis produced roughly between about 0.9 and 9.5 billion PBMCs. To estimate repertoire size and how much clonotype sharing occurs between individuals, the study deeply sequenced the blood TCR repertoires of several healthy adults. For each donor, CD4 naive and CD4 memory were each given three plates, CD8 naive was given two plates, and CD8 memory was given one plate. Results the study describes overall, beyond this receptor: When four donors were compared, the shared fraction of clonotypes was about 5% for naive CD4, around 3.5% for naive CD8, about 2.5% for memory CD4, and less than 0.5% for memory CD8. Pairwise subsampling indicated that sequencing depth was expected to affect the degree of clonotype sharing among donors. Clonotypes shared by all four sorted-subset donors showed higher generation probabilities than non-shared clonotypes. Rarefaction of sorted-subset datasets indicated incomplete sequencing despite the large sequencing depth. Sampling was restricted to blood, and TCR repertoires in tissues likely differ from the TCR repertoires found in blood. The genetic and exposure-history diversity represented was limited by the small number of donors. Naive subsets generally had larger estimated clonotype richness than memory subsets did.

The donors were healthy, HIV-negative adults with no recently reported acute infections or vaccinations. Every donor was a Caucasian adult residing in Nashville, Tennessee, USA. CD4+ T cells were enriched by magnetic negative selection; naive cells were then positively selected on CD45RA, and the negative fraction formed the memory subset. Blood was collected by leukapheresis, and PBMCs were isolated by Ficoll-Histopaque density gradient centrifugation and then cryopreserved in liquid nitrogen vapor phase. Analytical flow cytometry was used to check the purity and quantity of each magnetically sorted T cell population. Genomic DNA was isolated from each sorted fraction and quantified by UV absorbance on a Nanodrop 2000c. As for this clone: Its antigen target is currently unknown. Base-call qualities are not available, and no considerably larger clone is one nucleotide away.

Germline trimming amounts to 8 bases on V and 4 bases on J, with 13 as the count of junction bases outside the gene matches. The CDR3 goes from the cysteine to the phenylalanine over 15 residues. Only CDR3 DNA is held: 45 bases, read in frame from base 1. The germline V gene supplies CDR1 MRHNA and CDR2 SNTAGT. TCR CDR3 regions were amplified from genomic DNA by multiplex PCR using the deep immunoSEQ assay. For each cell subset, the extracted genomic DNA was distributed evenly across all wells of several immunoSEQ 96-well plates, and each plate served as one replicate. For sorted subsets, each replicate PCR was loaded with roughly 0.2 ug genomic DNA, equivalent to 30,000 or so T cell genomes. The purified libraries were quantified using a Qubit 3.0 fluorometer, sized with a Bioanalyzer 2100, and then quantified again using the KAPA Library Quantification kit. Every immunoSEQ 96-well plate was sequenced on a separate single-read 150-cycle Illumina NextSeq 550 flow cell. As for how the authors treated the data: Because the immunoSEQ output held only junctional sequences and lacked quality scores, the filtering could not match the filtering applied to full-length reads. Sequences were annotated with PyIR, a Python wrapper for IgBLAST v1.9, and V/J genes and CDR3 were assigned using IMGT germline references. Reads with weak V/J assignments (E-value above 1e-6), missing CDR3, stop codons, out-of-frame junctions, or ambiguous translated residues were removed. V3J clonotypes were defined by identical inferred V gene, J gene, and CDR3 amino acid sequence. Percentage overlap between repertoires was computed as shared unique clonotypes divided by the size of the smaller repertoire. Richness of each repertoire was evaluated using RTK rarefaction, the Chao1 estimator, and Recon v2.1 estimates of unobserved clonotypes. For all TCRbeta clonotypes obtained by the gDNA method from a few donors, generation probabilities were computed with OLGA. TCRdb mirrors the immuneACCESS table, restricted to in-frame sequences. Some clones are absent from its copies; in checked studies, under half trace to an unresolved V gene, and the reason for the others is unknown. That table furnishes V, J and clone size, whereas the DNA furnished D and trimming. For this sample there are 2 million to 2.5 million clones; more than 90% appear just once. The ten largest clones capture roughly 0.13% of the sample.

The receptor chain draws on TRBV6-4 and TRBJ1-2; 7 nucleotides in the junction match TRBD1. The sequence derives from a man aged 18 to 30 in good health. The sequenced sample was naive CD4+ T cells sorted from blood. The sample's cell subset or site label is to be understood as: CD45RA+ positively selected. The CDR3 loop reads CASREQGNVPYGYTF. The nucleotides read TGTGCCAGCCGAGAACAGGGGAACGTCCCCTATGGCTACACCTTC.